The T cell receptor (beta chain) under discussion was sequenced for a study of blood T cell repertoires in COVID-19. In the study overall: Some COVID-19 samples were acute and others convalescent; all came from the United States, Italy and Spain. In each case, the material was cDNA or gDNA derived from T cells, B-cell-depleted T cells, or PBMCs.

Authors' processing steps: Nucleated cell number was recorded as an estimate derived from reference gene primer amplification. Clones were read by immunoSEQ multiplex PCR, and TCRdb kept only the in-frame ones, dropping some. V, J and clone size are those of that table, while D and trimming were read from the DNA. This table holds about 400,000 clones, approximately 90% found once. Trimming pared 2 bases from V and 6 bases from J, leaving 23 bases between. Germline CDR1 reads MNHNS; CDR2 reads SASEGT. The CDR3 runs to 17 residues. The sequencing input was peripheral blood. This chain links TRBV6-1 with TRBJ2-7, with D maybe TRBD2 (6 bases). The receptor was derived from a woman aged 30 to 39 with active or convalescent COVID-19. The CDR3 is CASSEFLEGTLESEQYF. For the CDR3, the DNA is TGTGCCAGCAGTGAATTTCTGGAGGGGACGTTGGAGAGCGAGCAGTACTTC.